Listed here is a single T cell receptor beta chain. The data are from a study of OX40 agonist ivuxolimab in advanced cancers. At the level of the study: People in dose escalation had one of these cancers: hepatocellular carcinoma, melanoma, renal cell or head and neck cancer. From about 23 to 85 years was the age range, with a mean of 60 years, and approximately 80% were male.

TCRdb's table, derived via immunoSEQ multiplex PCR, lists solely in-frame clones and lacks some. The repertoire holds more than 60,000 clones, with approximately 94% as singletons. This CDR3 is 13 amino acids long. Germline loops: CDR1 MNHNY, CDR2 SVGAGI (reference sequence). The V gene lost 4 bases and the J gene lost 3 bases, with 10 bases spanning the gap. The sequence was obtained from an adult with an advanced solid tumor such as melanoma, head and neck, liver or kidney cancer. Specimen: CD4+ or CD8+ T cells sorted from blood, collected in a trial of the OX40 agonist ivuxolimab. The chain combines TRBV6-6 with TRBJ2-7; a weak D match, TRBD1 (5 bases). The CDR3 is CASSLFQGYEQYF. Written as DNA, the CDR3 is TGTGCCAGCAGTTTATTTCAGGGCTACGAGCAGTACTTC.